The present T cell receptor beta chain was sequenced within a study of Tregs in tolerant kidney transplant recipients. Study as a whole: Recipients received nonmyeloablative bone marrow transplants from related graft donors, with transient mixed chimerism. Findings and caveats of the study: Findings come from small patient numbers and require larger validation. Activated donor B cell expansion appeared to reveal the most relevant donor-specific TCRbeta repertoire.

Thawed PBMCs were FACS-sorted into unstimulated CD4+CD25+CD127- regulatory T cells, CD4+CD25- non-regulatory cells, CD4 and CD8 cells. A note on this clone: As yet, its antigen is unknown. The DNA ends 3 residues before the CDR3 does, and the rest of the CDR3 is filled in from the germline J gene.

Clones were sequenced by immunoSEQ multiplex PCR, and TCRdb holds only the in-frame ones, with some missing. The sample has more than 30,000 clones. CDR3 length equals 16 residues. The V gene end was trimmed by 5 bases and the J gene end by 3 bases; junction bases not matched to a gene: 9. Germline loops: CDR1 GTSNPN, CDR2 SVGIG (reference sequence). Sequenced material: CD8+ T cells from blood, taken before the transplant. This TCR was recovered from a human donor who received a combined kidney and bone marrow transplant. The chain carries TRBV30 and TRBJ2-5; 13 positions match TRBD2. The CDR3 DNA, read in part, is TGTGCCTGGGATACTAGCGGGAGGGCCAAAAAAGAGACC. This gives the protein CAWDTSGRAKKET. The whole CDR3 region reads CAWDTSGRAKKETQYF.